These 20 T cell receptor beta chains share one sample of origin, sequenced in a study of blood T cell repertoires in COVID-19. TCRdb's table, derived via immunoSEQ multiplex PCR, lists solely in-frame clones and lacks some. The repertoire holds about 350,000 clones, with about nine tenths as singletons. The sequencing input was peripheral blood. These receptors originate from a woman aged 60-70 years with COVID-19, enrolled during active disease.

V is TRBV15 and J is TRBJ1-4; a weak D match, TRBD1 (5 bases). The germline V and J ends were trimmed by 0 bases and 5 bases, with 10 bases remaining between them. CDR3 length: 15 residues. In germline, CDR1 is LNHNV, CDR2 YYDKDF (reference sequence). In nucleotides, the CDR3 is TGTGCCACCAGCAGAGATAGACAGAAGAATGAAAAACTGTTTTTT. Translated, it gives CATSRDRQKNEKLFF.

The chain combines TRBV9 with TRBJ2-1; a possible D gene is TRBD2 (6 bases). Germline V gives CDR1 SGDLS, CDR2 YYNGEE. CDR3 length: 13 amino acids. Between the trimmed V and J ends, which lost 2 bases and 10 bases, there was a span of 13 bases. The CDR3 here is CASSVASVEEQFF. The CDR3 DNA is TGTGCCAGCAGCGTGGCTAGCGTAGAGGAGCAGTTCTTC.

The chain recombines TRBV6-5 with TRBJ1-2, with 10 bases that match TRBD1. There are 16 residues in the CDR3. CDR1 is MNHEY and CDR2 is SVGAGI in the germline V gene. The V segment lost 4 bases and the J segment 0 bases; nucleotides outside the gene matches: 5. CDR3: CASSSGQGNANYGYTF. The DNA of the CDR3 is TGTGCCAGCAGTTCGGGACAGGGGAATGCTAACTATGGCTACACCTTC.

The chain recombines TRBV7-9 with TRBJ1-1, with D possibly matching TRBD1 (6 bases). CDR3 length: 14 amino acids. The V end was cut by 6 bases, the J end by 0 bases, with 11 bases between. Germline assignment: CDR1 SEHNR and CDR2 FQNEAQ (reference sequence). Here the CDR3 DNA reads TGTGCCAGCAGACACAGGGACCTGAACACTGAAGCTTTCTTT. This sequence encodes CASRHRDLNTEAFF.

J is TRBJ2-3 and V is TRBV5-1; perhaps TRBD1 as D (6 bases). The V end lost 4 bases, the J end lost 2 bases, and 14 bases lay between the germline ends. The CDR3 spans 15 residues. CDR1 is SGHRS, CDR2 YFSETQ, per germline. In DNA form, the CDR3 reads TGCGCCAGCAGCGGGGGACACACAGCCACAGATACGCAGTATTTT. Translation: CASSGGHTATDTQYF.

The CDR3 DNA follows: TGCGCCAGCAGCCCCATACGGGGGGGGTCCTACAATGAGCAGTTCTTC. Translated: CASSPIRGGSYNEQFF. This sequence joins TRBV5-1 and TRBJ2-1; 8 bases are a match to TRBD2. V shed 4 bases, J shed 1 base, and the junction held 7 bases outside the gene matches. The CDR3 sequence is 16 residues long. Germline V gives CDR1 SGHRS, CDR2 YFSETQ.

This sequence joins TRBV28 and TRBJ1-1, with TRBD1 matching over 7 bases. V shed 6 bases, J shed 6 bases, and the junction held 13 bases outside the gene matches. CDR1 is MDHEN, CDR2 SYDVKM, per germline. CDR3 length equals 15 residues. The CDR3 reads CASRPLAGGFAEAFF. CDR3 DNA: TGTGCCAGCAGACCCCTGGCAGGGGGGTTCGCTGAAGCTTTCTTT.

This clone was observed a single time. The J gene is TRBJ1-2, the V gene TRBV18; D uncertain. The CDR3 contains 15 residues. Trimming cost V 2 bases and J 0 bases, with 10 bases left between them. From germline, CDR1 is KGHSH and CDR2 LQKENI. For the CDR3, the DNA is TGTGCCAGCTCACCAAACCCATTAGCTAACTATGGCTACACCTTC. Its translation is CASSPNPLANYGYTF.

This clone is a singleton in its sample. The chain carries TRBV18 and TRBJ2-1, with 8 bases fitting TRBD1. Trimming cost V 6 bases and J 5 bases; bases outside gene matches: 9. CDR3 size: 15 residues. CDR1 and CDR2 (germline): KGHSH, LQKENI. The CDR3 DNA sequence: TGTGCCAGCTCTCTGCGGACAGGGCGCGACAATGAGCAGTTCTTC. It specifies CASSLRTGRDNEQFF.

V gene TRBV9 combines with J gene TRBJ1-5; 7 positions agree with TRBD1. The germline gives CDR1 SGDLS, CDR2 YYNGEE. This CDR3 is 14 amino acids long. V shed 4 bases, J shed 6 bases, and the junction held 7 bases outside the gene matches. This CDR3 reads CASSPSGGSQPQHF. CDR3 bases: TGTGCCAGCAGCCCGTCAGGGGGAAGTCAGCCCCAGCATTTT.

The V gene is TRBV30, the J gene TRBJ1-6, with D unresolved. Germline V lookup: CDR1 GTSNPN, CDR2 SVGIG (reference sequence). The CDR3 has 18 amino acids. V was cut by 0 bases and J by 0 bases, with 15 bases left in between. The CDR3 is CAWSVPPFISSYNSPLHF. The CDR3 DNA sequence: TGTGCCTGGAGTGTACCCCCATTCATTAGCTCCTATAATTCACCCCTCCACTTT.

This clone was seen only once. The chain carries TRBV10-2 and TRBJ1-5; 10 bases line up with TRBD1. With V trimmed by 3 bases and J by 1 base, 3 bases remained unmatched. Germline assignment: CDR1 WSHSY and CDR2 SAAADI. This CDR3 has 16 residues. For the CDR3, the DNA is TGCGCCAGCAGTGACGGGACAGGGGCGAGCAATCAGCCCCAGCATTTT. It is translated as CASSDGTGASNQPQHF.

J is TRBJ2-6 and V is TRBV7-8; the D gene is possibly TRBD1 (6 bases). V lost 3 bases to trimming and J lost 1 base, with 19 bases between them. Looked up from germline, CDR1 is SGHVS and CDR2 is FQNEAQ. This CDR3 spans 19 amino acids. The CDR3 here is CASSFVTGTYQSGANVLTF. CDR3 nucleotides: TGTGCCAGCAGCTTCGTAACCGGGACATACCAATCTGGGGCCAACGTCCTGACTTTC.

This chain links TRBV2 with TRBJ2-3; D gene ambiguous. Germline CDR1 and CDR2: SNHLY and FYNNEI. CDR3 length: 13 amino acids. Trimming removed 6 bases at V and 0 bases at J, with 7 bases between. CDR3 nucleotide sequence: TGTGCCAGCAGGCCCACTAGCACAGATACGCAGTATTTT. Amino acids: CASRPTSTDTQYF. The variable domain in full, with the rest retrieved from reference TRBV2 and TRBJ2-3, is EPEVTQTPSHQVTQMGQEVILRCVPISNHLYFYWYRQILGQKVEFLVSFYNNEISEKSEIFDDQFSVERPDGSNFTLKIRSTKLEDSAMYFCASRPTSTDTQYFGPGTRLTVL.

CDR3 DNA: TGCAGTGCCAGGGGGACCTATGGCTACACCTTC. Protein sequence: CSARGTYGYTF. The chain combines TRBV20-1 with TRBJ1-2; TRBD1 matches 7 bases. CDR1 and CDR2 from the germline V gene are DFQATT and SNEGSKA (reference sequence). The CDR3 is 11 residues long. V trimming: 6 bases; J trimming: 4 bases; junction bases outside the gene matches: 2.

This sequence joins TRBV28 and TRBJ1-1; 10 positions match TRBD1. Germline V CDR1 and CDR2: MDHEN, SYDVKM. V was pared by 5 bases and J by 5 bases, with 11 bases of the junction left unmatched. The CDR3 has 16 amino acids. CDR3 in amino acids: CASSTPTGGARTEAFF. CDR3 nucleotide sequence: TGTGCCAGCAGTACCCCGACAGGGGGCGCGCGGACTGAAGCTTTCTTT. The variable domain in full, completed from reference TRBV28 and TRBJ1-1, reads DVKVTQSSRYLVKRTGEKVFLECVQDMDHENMFWYRQDPGLGLRLIYFSYDVKMKEKGDIPEGYSVSREKKERFSLILESASTNQTSMYLCASSTPTGGARTEAFFGQGTRLTVV.

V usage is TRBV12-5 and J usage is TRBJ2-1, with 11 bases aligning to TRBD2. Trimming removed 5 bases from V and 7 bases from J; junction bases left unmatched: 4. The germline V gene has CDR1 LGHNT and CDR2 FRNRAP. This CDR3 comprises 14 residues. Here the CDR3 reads CASGNSGGVNEQFF. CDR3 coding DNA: TGTGCTAGTGGTAATAGCGGGGGGGTAAATGAGCAGTTCTTC. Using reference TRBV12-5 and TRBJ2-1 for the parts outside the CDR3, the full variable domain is DARVTQTPRHKVTEMGQEVTMRCQPILGHNTVFWYRQTMMQGLELLAYFRNRAPLDDSGMPKDRFSAEMPDATLATLKIQPSEPRDSAVYFCASGNSGGVNEQFFGPGTRLTVL.

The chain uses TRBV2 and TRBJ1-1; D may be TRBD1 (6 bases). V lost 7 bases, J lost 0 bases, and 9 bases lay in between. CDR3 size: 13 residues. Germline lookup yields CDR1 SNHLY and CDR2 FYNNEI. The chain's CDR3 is CASTRDMNTEAFF. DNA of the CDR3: TGTGCCAGCACCCGGGACATGAACACTGAAGCTTTCTTT.

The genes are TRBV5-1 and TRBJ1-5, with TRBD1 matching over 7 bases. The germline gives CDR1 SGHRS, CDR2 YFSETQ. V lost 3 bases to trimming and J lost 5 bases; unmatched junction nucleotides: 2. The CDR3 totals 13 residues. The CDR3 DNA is TGCGCCAGCAGCTCAACAGGGGATCAGCCCCAGCATTTT. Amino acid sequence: CASSSTGDQPQHF.

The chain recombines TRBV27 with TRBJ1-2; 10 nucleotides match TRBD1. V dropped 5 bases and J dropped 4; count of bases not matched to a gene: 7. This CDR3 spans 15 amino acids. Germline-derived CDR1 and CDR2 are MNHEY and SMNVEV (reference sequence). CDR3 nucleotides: TGTGCCAGCAGTCCCTTGGGGACAGGGGTCTATGGCTACACCTTC. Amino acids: CASSPLGTGVYGYTF.